This T cell receptor (beta chain) was obtained from a study of blood T cell repertoires in COVID-19. As for the study in general: Specimens from acute and convalescent COVID-19 originated in the United States, Italy and Spain.

Germline-derived CDR1 and CDR2 are SGDLS and YYNGEE. Trimming left V 4 bases short and J 3 bases short, with 19 bases between. This CDR3 spans 16 amino acids. Those designated as exposed participants met a COVID-19 case within 2 weeks before study entry. How the authors handled the data: Quantification of nucleated cells was approximated via reference gene primer amplification. Sequencing was performed with immunoSEQ multiplex PCR; in TCRdb, only in-frame clones are kept and a portion is missing. V and J calls and clone size are those listed in that table; D and trimming were worked out from the DNA. The sample lists some 300,000 clones, more than 90% occurring once. This clone has ten or more counts.

The receptor was derived from a young woman who had been exposed to COVID-19. What was sequenced was PBMCs or T cells enriched from blood (not recorded which). The chain uses TRBV9 and TRBJ1-2; D possibly corresponds to TRBD1 (6 bases). The CDR3, as DNA: TGTGCCAGCAGCCCCCACTTGGGGGCTTGGGACTATGGCTACACCTTC. This translates into CASSPHLGAWDYGYTF.